This T cell receptor (beta chain) was sequenced in a study of identifying expanded T cells in peripheral blood. No infections or other immune events were documented during collection. Study results and caveats: Differentially abundant clones: roughly 1.2 between replicates, approximately 15 at about two weeks, approximately 18 at four. Across healthy donors, higher total template counts meant significantly greater roughly two-week count variance.

On this clone itself: Its antigen is not known.

TCRdb keeps only in-frame clones here, not all; method: immunoSEQ multiplex PCR. The sample has roughly 56,000 clones; about 83% are singletons. The sequence was collected from a person aged 18 to 70 in good health. The sequencing input was blood.

In DNA, the CDR3 is TGTGCCAGCAGTGCGATGGCAGGGGGGGATGAAAAACTGTTTTTT. This gives the protein CASSAMAGGDEKLFF. This rearrangement joins TRBV6-1 to TRBJ1-4; 7 nucleotides match TRBD1. After removal of 4 bases from V and 6 bases from J, the junction contained 8 bases not matched to a gene. Germline assignment: CDR1 MNHNS and CDR2 SASEGT. This CDR3 spans 15 amino acids.